The sequence of this T cell receptor beta chain was determined in a study of blood T cells in healthy people across ages. V lost 5 bases to trimming and J lost 3 bases, with 12 bases between them. CDR1 SGHTA and CDR2 FQGNSA come from the germline V gene. This CDR3 is 14 amino acids long. A minimum of 6 micrograms of total RNA was extracted per sample. With a J-beta primer mix and a sample-barcoded 5' primer, a second PCR ran about 6 to 11 cycles. Any given sample supplied a minimum of 2.5 million CDR3-containing paired-end reads. TCRdb recomputed calls from the 5' RACE reads with MiXCR, one row per CDR3 protein. The sample includes about 1.5 million distinct CDR3 sequences, 35% to 45% of them seen just once.

The specimen sequenced was blood. This clonotype was obtained from a woman aged 18-30 years in good health. The rearrangement joins TRBV7-2 to TRBJ2-3; D call uncertain. The CDR3 region is CASSLTWATDTQYF. CDR3 in DNA: TGTGCCAGCAGCCTAACGTGGGCAACAGATACGCAGTATTTT.